A single sample gave rise to the 13 T cell receptor beta chains below, sequenced in a study of blood T cell repertoires in COVID-19 (dated by TCRdb to about 2020). The library was obtained by the immunoSEQ multiplex PCR assay. TCRdb limited this immuneACCESS table to in-frame rearrangements with V and J called. A share of clones is missing; checked studies link under half to unresolved V genes, and the rest is unexplained. The sample includes tens of thousands of clones, with 77% observed a single time. The leading ten clones occupy 32% of the sample. Source material: peripheral blood. Receptors were obtained from a human donor in a cohort sampled during active COVID-19.

The table lists this clone with a count of one. This CDR3 is CASSPPPRDRAVGNTEAFF. The CDR3, as DNA: TGTGCCAGCAGTCCCCCTCCTCGGGACAGGGCGGTTGGGAACACTGAAGCTTTCTTT. The chain is built from TRBV27 and TRBJ1-1; 9 bases line up with TRBD1. The germline V gene has CDR1 MNHEY and CDR2 SMNVEV (reference sequence). This CDR3 is 19 amino acids long. V shed 5 bases, J shed 1 base, and the junction held 17 bases outside the gene matches.

The chain is built from TRBV6-2 or TRBV6-3 and TRBJ1-2; 8 nucleotides align to TRBD1. The germline CDR1 and CDR2 sequences are MNHEY and SVGEGT. This CDR3 spans 14 amino acids. V was clipped by 0 bases and J by 9 bases; unmatched bases: 6. The CDR3: CASSYSSGGRSYTF. Here the CDR3 DNA reads TGTGCCAGCAGTTACTCGTCAGGGGGCAGAAGCTACACCTTC.

This clone has only a few counts. The chain joins TRBV18 to TRBJ1-5; D perhaps matches TRBD1 (6 bases). CDR3 size: 16 residues. Trimming stripped 3 bases from V and 5 bases from J, with 17 bases between. Germline CDR1 reads KGHSH; CDR2 reads LQKENI. CDR3 bases: TGTGCCAGCTCACCCTCTCCCCCAGGGGTCGATCAGCCCCAGCATTTT. This gives the protein CASSPSPPGVDQPQHF.

The chain has TRBV10-3 and TRBJ2-7, with 10 positions matching TRBD2. The CDR3 has 14 residues. Germline values: CDR1 ENHRY, CDR2 SYGVKD. V lost 10 bases to trimming and J lost 0 bases; unmatched junction nucleotides: 6. The CDR3 here is CASQLAGSSYEQYF. CDR3 DNA: TGTGCCAGCCAACTAGCGGGGTCCTCCTACGAGCAGTACTTC.

This clone was seen a few times. The chain combines TRBV6-5 with TRBJ1-2; the D gene is possibly TRBD1 (5 bases). The CDR3 loop spans 13 amino acids. Germline assignment: CDR1 MNHEY and CDR2 SVGAGI. V was shortened by 3 bases and J by 5 bases, with 10 bases between the two germline ends. CDR3 residues: CASSYAGYYGYTF. The CDR3 region has the DNA TGTGCCAGCAGTTATGCAGGGTATTATGGCTACACCTTC.

This clone was observed a few times. The chain recombines TRBV6-1 with TRBJ1-1; D is undetermined. CDR3 length: 13 amino acids. Trimming cost V 3 bases and J 5 bases, with 10 bases left between them. Germline CDR1 reads MNHNS; CDR2 reads SASEGT. CDR3 sequence reads: CASSDSSGTEAFF. As DNA, the CDR3 is TGTGCCAGCAGTGACAGTTCGGGGACTGAAGCTTTCTTT.

The V and J genes are TRBV9 and TRBJ2-5; tentative D call: TRBD2 (5 bases). Trimming took 3 bases from V and 5 from J, leaving 11 bases between them. The CDR3 runs to 13 residues. Germline CDR1 reads SGDLS; CDR2 reads YYNGEE. The CDR3 spells CASSARPGETQYF. As DNA, the CDR3 is TGTGCCAGCAGCGCTCGCCCGGGGGAGACCCAGTACTTC.

The chain joins TRBV6-5 to TRBJ2-3; D call uncertain. Germline lookup yields CDR1 MNHEY and CDR2 SVGAGI. V gave up 3 bases and J gave up 6 bases, with 7 bases separating them. The CDR3 is 12 amino acids. CDR3 amino acids: CASSYMRDTQYF. For the CDR3, the DNA is TGTGCCAGCAGTTATATGAGGGATACGCAGTATTTT.

The V gene is TRBV28, the J gene TRBJ1-2; 7 bases fit TRBD1. This CDR3 comprises 18 residues. V shed 5 bases and J 6 bases; nucleotides not matched to a gene: 21. CDR1 is MDHEN and CDR2 is SYDVKM in the germline V gene. The DNA of the CDR3 is TGTGCCAGCAGTCCCTATGATTCCTTACAGGGGTTCCCCCATGGCTACACCTTC. Translated, it gives CASSPYDSLQGFPHGYTF.

The V call is TRBV5-6, the J call TRBJ1-5, with 7 bases lining up with TRBD1. The CDR3 extends over 15 amino acids. Germline V gene lookup returns CDR1 SGHDT and CDR2 YYEEEE. V lost 0 bases to trimming and J lost 4 bases; unmatched junction nucleotides: 4. The CDR3 DNA sequence: TGTGCCAGCAGCTTGGGGGCAGGGGGGAATCAGCCCCAGCATTTT. The encoded protein is CASSLGAGGNQPQHF.

The genes are TRBV3-1 (or the pseudogene TRBV3-2) and TRBJ2-1; TRBD2 matches 8 bases. The junction had 7 bases not matched to a gene; V was cut back by 1 base and J by 5 bases. This CDR3 has 16 residues. The V gene's germline CDR1 is LGHDT and CDR2 YNNKEL (reference sequence). CDR3: CASSQAPGLEDNEQFF. CDR3 DNA: TGTGCCAGCAGCCAAGCCCCGGGACTAGAAGACAATGAGCAGTTCTTC.

As concerns this clone: In the same sample, other DNA sequences code for this CDR3. The V gene is TRBV6-5, the J gene TRBJ2-7; TRBD1 agrees at 10 bases. Germline V gene lookup returns CDR1 MNHEY and CDR2 SVGAGI. V shed 2 bases and J 3 bases; nucleotides not matched to a gene: 1. The CDR3 extends over 14 amino acids. The CDR3 protein is CASSYRDRGYEQYF. CDR3 sequence (DNA): TGTGCCAGCAGTTACCGGGACAGGGGCTACGAGCAGTACTTC.

This chain joins TRBV4-3 and TRBJ2-5; D is possibly TRBD2 (5 bases). The germline V and J ends were trimmed by 4 bases and 5 bases, with 11 bases remaining between them. The CDR3 spans 13 residues. Germline lookup yields CDR1 LGHNA and CDR2 YSLEER. The CDR3, as DNA: TGCGCCAGCAGCCGCCTGGAGGAGGAGACCCAGTACTTC. Amino acids: CASSRLEEETQYF.